Listed below are T cell receptor beta chains from one sample, sequenced in a study of CD8+CD57+ T cells in acquired aplastic anemia. Using its own MiXCR run on the reads, TCRdb lists one record per CDR3 protein. The sample yields 200,000 to 250,000 distinct CDR3 sequences, 65% seen once. The sample was sorted CD4+, CD8+, or CD8+CD57+ T cells (not recorded which) from PBMCs. The receptors were sampled from a human donor with aplastic anemia. CDR3s include the opening cysteine and the closing phenylalanine or tryptophan. A D gene is named only where the DNA matches it firmly. Size values are once, few and many counts, or a class for expanded clones, and some rows have none.

clone_size	d_call	v_call	j_call	cdr3_aa	cdr3_nt
.	.	TRBV20-1	TRBJ1-4	CSADRLRENLFF	TGCAGTGCTGACAGGTTGCGAGAAAATCTGTTTTTT
.	.	TRBV25-1	TRBJ1-6	CASSELGSGTLHF	TGTGCCAGCAGTGAGCTGGGTTCTGGAACCCTCCACTTT
.	TRBD1	TRBV11-3	TRBJ1-4	CASSLGTGRDEKLFF	TGTGCCAGCAGTTTAGGGACAGGGAGGGATGAAAAACTGTTTTTT
once	TRBD1	TRBV6-5	TRBJ2-7	CASRTGLYEQYF	TGTGCCAGCCGGACAGGGCTCTACGAGCAGTACTTC
.	TRBD1	TRBV11-2	TRBJ2-5	CASSLVRDRAEETQYF	TGTGCCAGCAGCCTCGTCCGGGACAGGGCTGAAGAGACCCAGTACTTC
few	.	TRBV2	TRBJ2-7	CASSEGTPFHEQYF	TGTGCCAGCAGTGAAGGGACTCCCTTCCACGAGCAGTACTTC
.	.	TRBV6-1	TRBJ1-2	CASSEWGREDGYTF	TGTGCCAGCAGTGAGTGGGGCCGGGAGGACGGCTACACCTTC
.	.	TRBV7-9	TRBJ2-5	CASSPAPKTQYF	TGTGCCAGCAGCCCCGCCCCTAAGACCCAGTACTTC
.	TRBD2	TRBV7-9	TRBJ2-7	CASSPGTKFHEQYF	TGTGCCAGCAGCCCCGGGACTAAGTTCCACGAGCAGTACTTC
.	TRBD2	TRBV10-3	TRBJ2-5	CAISDASGGPQETQYF	TGTGCCATCAGTGATGCTAGCGGGGGACCTCAAGAGACCCAGTACTTC
.	.	TRBV10-2	TRBJ1-5	CASSVGSRGQPQHF	TGCGCCAGCAGTGTTGGCTCCCGGGGTCAGCCCCAGCATTTT
.	.	TRBV7-2	TRBJ2-2	CASSLAASPPTGELFF	TGTGCCAGCAGCTTAGCAGCTTCCCCCCCGACCGGGGAGCTGTTTTTT
.	.	TRBV20-1	TRBJ1-1	CSAREPGEETEAFF	TGCAGTGCTAGAGAGCCGGGAGAAGAAACTGAAGCTTTCTTT
.	TRBD2	TRBV7-8	TRBJ2-7	CASSLAPGLAGGLSTEQYF	TGTGCCAGCAGCTTAGCCCCGGGACTAGCGGGGGGGCTTTCCACCGAGCAGTACTTC
.	.	TRBV24-1	TRBJ2-2	CATSDLGDLANTGELFF	TGTGCCACCAGTGATTTGGGGGACCTCGCGAACACCGGGGAGCTGTTTTTT
.	TRBD1	TRBV10-3	TRBJ1-1	CAISLQGADTEAFF	TGTGCCATCAGTCTCCAGGGGGCTGATACTGAAGCTTTCTTT
.	.	TRBV29-1	TRBJ2-7	CSALGQSHEQYF	TGCAGCGCCCTTGGACAATCCCACGAGCAGTACTTC
.	.	TRBV10-3	TRBJ1-2	CAISESKNGYTF	TGTGCCATCAGTGAGTCGAAAAATGGCTACACCTTC
.	.	TRBV19	TRBJ1-5	CASTFGAGWEPQHF	TGTGCCAGTACCTTTGGGGCAGGGTGGGAGCCCCAGCATTTT
.	.	TRBV5-8	TRBJ1-1	CASSRRSSRNTEAFF	TGTGCCAGCAGCCGAAGGAGTTCCCGGAACACTGAAGCTTTCTTT
.	.	TRBV2	TRBJ2-1	CASSGIDRGSYNEQFF	TGTGCCAGCAGTGGAATTGATCGGGGTTCCTACAATGAGCAGTTCTTC
.	.	TRBV11-3	TRBJ2-7	CASSQQGLEQYF	TGTGCCAGCAGCCAACAGGGCCTCGAGCAGTACTTC
.	TRBD2	TRBV24-1	TRBJ2-3	CATQKGGRSPIATDTQYF	TGTGCCACCCAGAAGGGCGGGAGGTCCCCTATAGCCACAGATACGCAGTATTTT
.	.	TRBV10-3	TRBJ2-3	CAISESGTTDTQYF	TGTGCCATCAGTGAGTCAGGCACCACAGATACGCAGTATTTT
few	.	TRBV7-8	TRBJ2-1	CASSLGADNEQFF	TGTGCCAGCAGCTTAGGAGCTGACAATGAGCAGTTCTTC
.	.	TRBV7-9	TRBJ2-5	CASSTRDYQETQYF	TGTGCCAGCAGCACCCGGGACTACCAAGAGACCCAGTACTTC
.	.	TRBV7-9	TRBJ2-7	CANSLSPQSYEQYF	TGTGCCAACAGCTTAAGCCCGCAATCCTACGAGCAGTACTTC
.	.	TRBV24-1	TRBJ2-7	CATREGVEQYF	TGTGCCACCAGGGAGGGAGTCGAGCAGTACTTC
.	TRBD1	TRBV9	TRBJ2-4	CASSVEGQGANIQYF	TGTGCCAGCAGCGTAGAAGGGCAGGGGGCGAACATTCAGTACTTC
few	.	TRBV2	TRBJ2-7	CASRAHYEQYF	TGTGCCAGCAGGGCTCACTACGAGCAGTACTTC
.	.	TRBV5-8	TRBJ1-5	CASSTGWGARGQPQHF	TGTGCCAGCAGCACCGGATGGGGGGCGCGTGGTCAGCCCCAGCATTTT
many	.	TRBV12-3/TRBV12-4	TRBJ1-2	CASSWELSHGYTF	TGTGCCAGCAGTTGGGAGTTAAGCCATGGCTACACCTTC
.	.	TRBV10-3	TRBJ1-5	CAISRDGLDQPQHF	TGTGCCATCAGTCGGGATGGTTTAGATCAGCCCCAGCATTTT
.	.	TRBV9	TRBJ2-7	CASSGTSPEQYF	TGTGCCAGCAGCGGCACTAGTCCCGAGCAGTACTTC
few	TRBD1	TRBV19	TRBJ1-1	CAGQGENEAFF	TGTGCCGGACAGGGGGAGAATGAAGCTTTCTTT
.	.	TRBV7-9	TRBJ2-7	CASSFPGPTNYEQYF	TGTGCCAGCAGCTTCCCCGGGCCAACCAACTACGAGCAGTACTTC
.	.	TRBV20-1	TRBJ2-7	CSARDSRDWSYEQYF	TGCAGTGCTAGAGATTCAAGGGACTGGTCGTACGAGCAGTACTTC
few	TRBD1	TRBV6-1	TRBJ2-1	CASSGWDSKHYNEQFF	TGTGCCAGCAGTGGTTGGGACAGCAAACACTACAATGAGCAGTTCTTC
.	TRBD2	TRBV7-2	TRBJ2-5	CASSIGASGGFYQETQYF	TGTGCCAGTAGTATCGGGGCTAGCGGGGGATTCTACCAAGAGACCCAGTACTTC
.	.	TRBV15	TRBJ2-1	CATSSLGLTGLYNEQFF	TGTGCCACCAGCAGCTTAGGGTTAACGGGACTGTACAATGAGCAGTTCTTC
many	.	TRBV9	TRBJ1-2	CASSVGEANYGYTF	TGTGCCAGCAGCGTAGGCGAAGCGAACTATGGCTACACCTTC
.	TRBD1	TRBV10-3	TRBJ2-7	CAITGTGEQYF	TGTGCCATCACGGGGACAGGCGAGCAGTACTTC
.	.	TRBV10-3	TRBJ2-1	CAISSSLDYNEQFF	TGTGCCATCAGTTCTTCGTTGGACTACAATGAGCAGTTCTTC
.	.	TRBV20-1	TRBJ1-3	CSARDYRDSGNTIYF	TGCAGTGCTAGAGATTACCGCGACTCTGGAAACACCATATATTTT
.	.	TRBV15	TRBJ1-2	CATSSPVLQGPNYGYTF	TGTGCCACCAGCAGCCCCGTCCTACAGGGACCTAACTATGGCTACACCTTC
once	TRBD1	TRBV15	TRBJ2-5	CATGTGGNLKETQYF	TGTGCCACAGGAACAGGGGGAAACCTTAAGGAGACCCAGTACTTC
many	.	TRBV9	TRBJ1-1	CASTPGPAGTEAFF	TGTGCCAGCACTCCGGGTCCCGCGGGCACTGAAGCTTTCTTT
.	.	TRBV19	TRBJ2-7	CASSIDLGGEQYF	TGTGCCAGTAGTATAGATCTAGGTGGCGAGCAGTACTTC
many	.	TRBV7-9	TRBJ1-1	CASSLVLRNTEAFF	TGTGCCAGCAGCTTAGTCCTCAGAAACACTGAAGCTTTCTTT
.	TRBD2	TRBV19	TRBJ2-2	CASLAGGELFF	TGTGCCAGCCTAGCGGGGGGGGAGCTGTTTTTT
few	.	TRBV9	TRBJ2-1	CASSSREGAQYNEQFF	TGTGCCAGCAGCTCAAGGGAGGGGGCGCAGTACAATGAGCAGTTCTTC
.	.	TRBV12-5	TRBJ1-1	CASGLGMSTEAVF	TGTGCTAGTGGTTTGGGAATGAGCACTGAAGCTGTCTTT
.	.	TRBV12-3/TRBV12-4	TRBJ2-1	CASSLFGAGEQFF	TGTGCCAGCAGTTTATTTGGCGCAGGGGAGCAGTTCTTC
.	.	TRBV24-1	TRBJ1-2	CATSDSTSAGGYTF	TGTGCCACCAGTGATTCCACATCGGCGGGAGGCTACACCTTC